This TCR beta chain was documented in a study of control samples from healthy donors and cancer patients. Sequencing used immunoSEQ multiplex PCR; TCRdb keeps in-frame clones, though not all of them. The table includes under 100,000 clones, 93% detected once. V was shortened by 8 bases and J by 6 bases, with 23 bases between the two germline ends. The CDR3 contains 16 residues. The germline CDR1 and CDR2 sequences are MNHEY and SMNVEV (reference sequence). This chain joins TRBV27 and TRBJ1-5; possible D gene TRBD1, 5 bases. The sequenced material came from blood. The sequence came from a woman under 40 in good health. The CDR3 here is CASGLAGGVGVQPQHF. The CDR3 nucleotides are TGTGCCAGCGGGCTTGCCGGGGGGGTAGGGGTTCAGCCCCAGCATTTT.